Shown below are 32 T cell receptor beta chains from a single sample sequenced in a study of graft-versus-host responses after intestinal transplantation. Their antigen targets remain unknown. Using immunoSEQ multiplex PCR, the repertoire was profiled, and TCRdb retains in-frame clones only, with some absent. The sample carries about 120,000 clones, about 93% recorded once. This material consisted of unstimulated CD4+ T cells sorted from spleen or lymph node cells, taken before intestinal transplant. The receptor set was obtained from a human donor who received an intestinal transplant.

V and J are TRBV10-3 and TRBJ1-5; TRBD1 matches 7 bases. The germline V gene encodes CDR1 ENHRY and CDR2 SYGVKD. The ends lost 9 bases at V and 3 bases at J; junction bases unmatched: 5. CDR3 length: 13 amino acids. The CDR3 bases are TGTGCCATTACAGGGGTCCCCAATCAGCCCCAGCATTTT. It yields the protein CAITGVPNQPQHF.

The V and J genes are TRBV5-1 and TRBJ2-3; 7 positions agree with TRBD2. CDR3 length equals 16 residues. Losses at the gene ends were 2 bases for V and 2 bases for J; bases not matched to a gene: 8. The V gene's germline CDR1 is SGHRS and CDR2 YFSETQ. The CDR3 DNA follows: TGCGCCAGCAGCTTACGGACTAGGTACCTCACAGATACGCAGTATTTT. The encoded protein is CASSLRTRYLTDTQYF.

The V and J genes are TRBV28 and TRBJ2-6; 8 bases are a match to TRBD1. CDR1 and CDR2 from the germline V gene are MDHEN and SYDVKM. The CDR3 runs to 15 residues. J was trimmed by 2 bases and V by 5 bases; bases with no gene match: 2. The CDR3 DNA sequence: TGTGCCAGCAGTCTGACAGGGGCTGGGGCCAACGTCCTGACTTTC. Translated, it gives CASSLTGAGANVLTF.

The chain is built from TRBV21-1 and TRBJ2-7; no check of the table's D call, TRBD1, against the DNA was made. TRBV21-1 is designated a pseudogene. This CDR3 has 15 residues. The CDR3 DNA is TGTGCCAGCAGCAAGGGACCGGGACAGGGGTACGAGCAGTACTTC. Translating it yields CASSKGPGQGYEQYF.

This clone occurred once. This rearrangement joins TRBV5-6 to TRBJ2-5, with 10 bases aligning to TRBD1. Germline assignment: CDR1 SGHDT and CDR2 YYEEEE. This CDR3 region has 14 residues. Trimming removed 3 bases from V and 6 bases from J; junction bases left unmatched: 5. CDR3 bases: TGTGCCAGCAGCTCGACAGGGGGCCCGCAGACCCAGTACTTC. Its protein product is CASSSTGGPQTQYF.

The rearrangement uses TRBV2 and TRBJ2-2; D ambiguous. Trimming stripped 0 bases from V and 5 bases from J, with 4 bases between. CDR3 length: 13 amino acids. CDR1 is SNHLY and CDR2 is FYNNEI in the germline V gene. The CDR3 spells CASSEASTGELFF. Here the CDR3 DNA reads TGTGCCAGCAGTGAAGCGTCTACCGGGGAGCTGTTTTTT.

The chain couples TRBV7-2 to TRBJ2-1; tentative D call: TRBD2 (5 bases). CDR3 length equals 14 residues. V was clipped by 1 base and J by 8 bases, with 12 bases between them. Germline loops: CDR1 SGHTA, CDR2 FQGNSA. The CDR3 loop reads CASSLERGTYEQFF. In nucleotides, the CDR3 is TGTGCCAGCAGCTTAGAACGGGGAACGTATGAGCAGTTCTTC.

The genes are TRBV10-1 and TRBJ2-5; TRBD1 matches 12 bases. The CDR3 spans 16 residues. CDR1 is WNHNN and CDR2 is SYGVQD in the germline V gene (reference sequence). V gave up 3 bases and J gave up 7 bases; unmatched junction bases: 9. CDR3 nucleotide sequence: TGCGCCAGCAGTGATGGGACAGGGGGCCCCGATGGGACCCAGTACTTC. Translated, it gives CASSDGTGGPDGTQYF.

This clone was observed a few times. This sequence joins TRBV4-1 and TRBJ1-1; D unresolved. Germline values: CDR1 MGHRA, CDR2 YSYEKL. The CDR3 spans 16 residues. V lost 0 bases to trimming and J lost 3 bases, with 14 bases between them. DNA for the CDR3: TGCGCCAGCAGCCAAGATTTGGTGGCGGGATACACTGAAGCTTTCTTT. Translated: CASSQDLVAGYTEAFF.

This chain joins TRBV29-1 and TRBJ2-5, with 7 nucleotides matching TRBD2. The CDR3 runs 14 residues. The ends lost 2 bases at V and 4 bases at J; junction bases unmatched: 7. Germline CDR1 SQVTM, CDR2 ANQGSEA. The DNA for the CDR3 is TGCAGCGTTGAACGCGCTAGCGGAAGAGAGACCCAGTACTTC. This codes for CSVERASGRETQYF.

This chain links TRBV18 with TRBJ1-4, with TRBD1 matching over 9 bases. CDR1 is KGHSH and CDR2 is LQKENI in the germline V gene. The CDR3 sequence is 16 residues long. The V and J ends lost 1 base and 4 bases, in that order; junction bases with no gene match: 4. In DNA, the CDR3 is TGTGCCAGCTCACCACTGGGACAGGGCCGTAATGAAAAACTGTTTTTT. This codes for CASSPLGQGRNEKLFF.

The gene calls are TRBV19 and TRBJ1-1; D might be TRBD1 (6 bases). The ends were cut back, 6 bases at V and 10 bases at J, with 15 bases in the middle. The germline V gene encodes CDR1 LNHDA and CDR2 SQIVND (reference sequence). The CDR3 is 12 residues long. The CDR3 nucleotides read TGTGCCAGTAGCGGGACATTAAAGACAGCTTTCTTT. It yields the protein CASSGTLKTAFF.

This rearrangement joins TRBV6-1 to TRBJ2-7; a possible D gene is TRBD2 (6 bases). Germline V gene sequence: CDR1 MNHNS, CDR2 SASEGT. Trimming removed 0 bases from V and 4 bases from J, with 16 bases in between. This CDR3 contains 16 residues. In DNA, the CDR3 is TGTGCCAGCAGTGAAGCGGTGGGCGGGATGGGATACGAGCAGTACTTC. It codes for CASSEAVGGMGYEQYF.

This rearrangement joins TRBV9 to TRBJ1-5; 8 bases match TRBD1. CDR3 size: 17 residues. V lost 2 bases to trimming and J lost 6 bases; unmatched junction nucleotides: 13. Germline CDR1 reads SGDLS; CDR2 reads YYNGEE. The CDR3 loop reads CASSVGDRGQRSQPQHF. CDR3 DNA: TGTGCCAGCAGCGTTGGAGACAGGGGACAACGCAGTCAGCCCCAGCATTTT.

The V and J genes are TRBV5-1 and TRBJ1-1; D unresolved. This CDR3 has 14 amino acids. The germline gives CDR1 SGHRS, CDR2 YFSETQ. Trimming shortened V by 2 bases and J by 1 base, and 9 bases separated the two germline ends. The CDR3: CASSLTVKNTEAFF. In DNA, the CDR3 is TGCGCCAGCAGCTTAACAGTGAAGAACACTGAAGCTTTCTTT.

The rearrangement joins TRBV6-1 to TRBJ1-2; no clear D gene. Germline values: CDR1 MNHNS, CDR2 SASEGT. V was trimmed by 8 bases and J by 4 bases, leaving 11 bases between them. CDR3 length equals 12 residues. The CDR3 coding sequence is TGTGCCAGCGTGGCTATGGGCTATGGCTACACCTTC. Amino acids: CASVAMGYGYTF.

This chain uses TRBV28 with TRBJ2-7; 7 nucleotides agree with TRBD1. This CDR3 has 14 residues. Germline V CDR1 and CDR2: MDHEN, SYDVKM. With 6 bases clipped from V and 0 bases from J, the junction kept 5 bases outside the gene matches. The CDR3 nucleotides read TGTGCCAGCAGCGAAACAGGGGACTCCTACGAGCAGTACTTC. Its translation: CASSETGDSYEQYF.

The J gene is TRBJ2-1, the V gene TRBV14; D not certain. V was clipped by 8 bases and J by 0 bases, with 11 bases between them. This CDR3 is built from 14 residues. Germline CDR1 is SGHDN and CDR2 is FVKESK. The CDR3 region is CASSRPSSYNEQFF. The CDR3 DNA is TGTGCCAGCTCTCGACCCAGCTCCTACAATGAGCAGTTCTTC.

The chain links TRBV10-3 to TRBJ2-1, with 15 bases that match TRBD2. The V segment lost 6 bases and the J segment 1 base; nucleotides outside the gene matches: 1. The germline gives CDR1 ENHRY, CDR2 SYGVKD. This CDR3 spans 16 amino acids. CDR3 region: CAISGLAGGSYNEQFF. The CDR3, as DNA: TGTGCCATCAGCGGACTAGCGGGAGGGTCCTACAATGAGCAGTTCTTC.

This clone was detected once. This chain joins TRBV11-1 and TRBJ1-1; D is ambiguous. This CDR3 comprises 13 residues. Germline loops: CDR1 SGHAT, CDR2 FQDESV (reference sequence). The chain's CDR3 is CALVWPPNTEAFF. For the CDR3, the DNA is TGTGCTTTAGTATGGCCACCGAACACTGAAGCTTTCTTT.

The chain couples TRBV6-6 to TRBJ1-4, with 7 positions matching TRBD1. The CDR3 length is 15 residues. CDR1 is MNHNY and CDR2 is SVGAGI in the germline V gene (reference sequence). V shed 6 bases and J 4 bases; nucleotides not matched to a gene: 8. CDR3 nucleotides: TGTGCCAGCAGCCCTGGGACAGAGGGTAATGAAAAACTGTTTTTT. Protein product: CASSPGTEGNEKLFF.

The CDR3 loop is CASSSTFYNEQFF. The CDR3 DNA sequence: TGTGCCAGCAGCTCTACCTTCTACAATGAGCAGTTCTTC. V and J are TRBV28 and TRBJ2-1; D unresolved. Germline V lookup: CDR1 MDHEN, CDR2 SYDVKM. The length of the CDR3 is 13 residues. V was trimmed by 6 bases and J by 3 bases, leaving 9 bases between them. The full variable domain, rest sourced from reference TRBV28 and TRBJ2-1, is DVKVTQSSRYLVKRTGEKVFLECVQDMDHENMFWYRQDPGLGLRLIYFSYDVKMKEKGDIPEGYSVSREKKERFSLILESASTNQTSMYLCASSSTFYNEQFFGPGTRLTVL.

The V call is TRBV29-1, the J call TRBJ2-6; the D is unclear. V was cut by 3 bases and J by 0 bases, with 6 bases left in between. This CDR3 has 14 amino acids. Per germline, CDR1 SQVTM and CDR2 ANQGSEA. The CDR3 sequence: CSVDAYSGANVLTF. CDR3 nucleotide sequence: TGCAGCGTTGACGCATACTCTGGGGCCAACGTCCTGACTTTC. The full variable domain, completed using reference TRBV29-1 and TRBJ2-6, is SAVISQKPSRDICQRGTSLTIQCQVDSQVTMMFWYRQQPGQSLTLIATANQGSEATYESGFVIDKFPISRPNLTFSTLTVSNMSPEDSSIYLCSVDAYSGANVLTFGAGSRLTVL.

In this sample, this clone turned up once. The rearrangement joins TRBV7-8 to TRBJ2-2; 9 bases line up with TRBD2. After removal of 5 bases from V and 0 bases from J, the junction contained 13 bases not matched to a gene. Germline CDR1 SGHVS, CDR2 FQNEAQ. The CDR3 totals 19 residues. The CDR3: CASSPGLARPSANTGELFF. CDR3 nucleotide sequence: TGTGCCAGCAGCCCAGGACTAGCGAGACCCTCCGCGAACACCGGGGAGCTGTTTTTT.

This chain links TRBV10-1 with TRBJ2-1; tentative D call: TRBD2 (6 bases). There are 14 residues in the CDR3. The V gene's germline CDR1 is WNHNN and CDR2 SYGVQD (reference sequence). Trimming pared 3 bases from V and 8 bases from J, leaving 14 bases between. This chain's CDR3 is CASSEGGRADEQFF. The CDR3, as DNA: TGCGCCAGCAGTGAAGGAGGGCGCGCCGATGAGCAGTTCTTC.

The chain combines TRBV27 with TRBJ2-5, with D possibly being TRBD1 or TRBD2 (5 bases each). Germline values: CDR1 MNHEY, CDR2 SMNVEV (reference sequence). The CDR3 runs 18 residues. V dropped 5 bases and J dropped 5 bases, with 27 bases sitting between them. The chain's CDR3 is CASSPFGRGVSWGETQYF. The CDR3 region has the DNA TGTGCCAGCAGTCCCTTTGGGCGAGGGGTCTCGTGGGGGGAGACCCAGTACTTC.

The rearrangement uses TRBV30 and TRBJ2-1; D call uncertain. V shed 0 bases and J shed 6 bases, with 15 bases lying between them. The germline CDR1 and CDR2 sequences are GTSNPN and SVGIG (reference sequence). The CDR3 runs 15 residues. The CDR3 DNA reads as TGTGCCTGGAGTGTACTCCGCGTTCCTGGCAATGAGCAGTTCTTC. Protein sequence: CAWSVLRVPGNEQFF.

This clone was detected only a few times. The V and J genes are TRBV2 and TRBJ1-1; D not resolved. This CDR3 comprises 11 residues. Trimming shortened V by 4 bases and J by 3 bases, and 3 bases separated the two germline ends. CDR1 is SNHLY and CDR2 is FYNNEI in the germline V gene. The CDR3 nucleotides are TGTGCCAGCAGTGGACACACTGAAGCTTTCTTT. Translating it yields CASSGHTEAFF.

The chain employs TRBV5-4 and TRBJ2-7; D gene ambiguous. CDR1 is SGHNT and CDR2 is YYREEE in the germline V gene (reference sequence). This CDR3 is built from 14 residues. Deletions cut 0 bases from V and 0 bases from J, with 7 bases between. Here the CDR3 reads CASSLVPDSYEQYF. The CDR3 DNA sequence: TGTGCCAGCAGCTTGGTCCCGGACTCCTACGAGCAGTACTTC.

J is TRBJ1-4 and V is TRBV9; no definite D call. Germline CDR1 is SGDLS and CDR2 is YYNGEE. This CDR3 has 15 amino acids. The V end was cut by 3 bases, the J end by 0 bases, with 9 bases between. CDR3 loop: CASSGGSATNEKLFF. Here the CDR3 DNA reads TGTGCCAGCAGCGGTGGAAGTGCAACTAATGAAAAACTGTTTTTT.

The V gene is TRBV2, the J gene TRBJ2-7, with D possibly TRBD1 on 6 matching bases. Germline V gives CDR1 SNHLY, CDR2 FYNNEI. CDR3 length equals 12 residues. Between the trimmed V and J ends, which lost 5 bases and 3 bases, there was a span of 8 bases. The CDR3 here is CASSYRVYEQYF. The CDR3, as DNA: TGTGCCAGCAGTTACAGGGTCTACGAGCAGTACTTC.

The chain has TRBV6-1 and TRBJ1-1, with D possibly TRBD1 on 5 matching bases. CDR1 is MNHNS and CDR2 is SASEGT in the germline V gene. V was cut by 2 bases and J by 8 bases, with 15 bases left in between. This CDR3 region has 14 residues. The CDR3 region has the DNA TGTGCCAGCAGTGAACGCTCGGGGGGGAGAGAAGCTTTCTTT. Protein sequence: CASSERSGGREAFF.